The 21 T cell receptor beta chains reported below all come from one sample, sequenced in a study of blood T cell repertoires in COVID-19. Profiling relied on immunoSEQ multiplex PCR, and the TCRdb table lists in-frame clones only, not all of them. The sample contains approximately 180,000 clones, 70% to 90% of which appear only once. The specimen sequenced was peripheral blood. The source is a man aged 55 to 70 with acute or convalescent COVID-19.

This clone was detected a few times. This rearrangement joins TRBV5-6 to TRBJ2-3; D possibly corresponds to TRBD2 (5 bases). Germline V gene data show CDR1 as SGHDT and CDR2 as YYEEEE. The CDR3 loop spans 12 amino acids. Trimming cost V 5 bases and J 6 bases, with 10 bases left between them. This CDR3 is CASSEPGDTQYF. The CDR3 nucleotides are TGTGCCAGCAGTGAACCGGGGGATACGCAGTATTTT.

V usage is TRBV6-5 and J usage is TRBJ2-5, with D maybe TRBD2 (6 bases). CDR3 length equals 13 residues. CDR1 is MNHEY and CDR2 is SVGAGI in the germline V gene. The germline V and J ends were trimmed by 5 bases and 5 bases, with 12 bases remaining between them. This CDR3 reads CASSRRGGETQYF. CDR3 DNA: TGTGCCAGCAGTCGGAGGGGAGGTGAGACCCAGTACTTC.

The chain couples TRBV6-1 to TRBJ2-7; TRBD2 aligns across 8 bases. Germline lookup yields CDR1 MNHNS and CDR2 SASEGT. CDR3 length: 15 residues. J gave up 7 bases and V 1 base, and 9 bases lay outside the gene matches. CDR3 coding DNA: TGTGCCAGCAGTGAAGGAATAGCGGGAAAGTGGGAGCAGTACTTC. Protein: CASSEGIAGKWEQYF.

V is TRBV19 and J is TRBJ2-1; D is perhaps TRBD2 (6 bases). The V gene lost 4 bases and the J gene lost 6 bases, with 10 bases spanning the gap. The CDR3 has 13 residues. The germline CDR1 and CDR2 sequences are LNHDA and SQIVND (reference sequence). The chain's CDR3 is CASSTLGGNEQFF. The CDR3 DNA is TGTGCCAGTAGTACCCTGGGGGGCAATGAGCAGTTCTTC.

The chain links TRBV28 to TRBJ2-4, with D possibly TRBD1 on 5 matching bases. The CDR3 is 15 residues long. The germline CDR1 and CDR2 sequences are MDHEN and SYDVKM. V gave up 5 bases and J gave up 0 bases, with 11 bases separating them. CDR3 DNA sequence: TGTGCCAGCAGTGCAGGGCAACTAGCCAAAAACATTCAGTACTTC. Protein product: CASSAGQLAKNIQYF. Full variable domain (outside the CDR3, taken from reference TRBV28 and TRBJ2-4): DVKVTQSSRYLVKRTGEKVFLECVQDMDHENMFWYRQDPGLGLRLIYFSYDVKMKEKGDIPEGYSVSREKKERFSLILESASTNQTSMYLCASSAGQLAKNIQYFGAGTRLSVL.

The chain couples TRBV5-1 to TRBJ2-1; 9 bases are a match to TRBD2. J was trimmed by 6 bases and V by 0 bases; bases with no gene match: 4. Per the germline V gene, CDR1 is SGHRS and CDR2 is YFSETQ. The CDR3 totals 15 residues. The CDR3 coding sequence is TGCGCCAGCAGCTTGGGACTAGCGGAAATCAATGAGCAGTTCTTC. Translation: CASSLGLAEINEQFF.

The chain combines TRBV6-5 with TRBJ1-2; 7 bases are a match to TRBD1. Germline assignment: CDR1 MNHEY and CDR2 SVGAGI. With 3 bases clipped from V and 8 bases from J, the junction kept 9 bases outside the gene matches. The CDR3 consists of 14 residues. The CDR3: CASSYIGTANGYTF. The CDR3, as DNA: TGTGCCAGCAGTTATATCGGGACAGCGAACGGCTACACCTTC.

This chain connects TRBV5-4 to TRBJ1-6, with 7 bases identical to TRBD1. J was trimmed by 6 bases and V by 2 bases; bases with no gene match: 5. The CDR3 has 15 amino acids. Germline CDR1 is SGHNT and CDR2 is YYREEE (reference sequence). Here the CDR3 DNA reads TGTGCCAGCAGCTTACCCGGGACAGTTAATTCACCCCTCCACTTT. Translation: CASSLPGTVNSPLHF. Based on the CDR3 plus reference TRBV5-4 and TRBJ1-6, the full variable domain is ETGVTQSPTHLIKTRGQQVTLRCSSQSGHNTVSWYQQALGQGPQFIFQYYREEENGRGNFPPRFSGLQFPNYSSELNVNALELDDSALYLCASSLPGTVNSPLHFGNGTRLTVT.

The chain links TRBV19 to TRBJ2-7, with 12 bases identical to TRBD2. The germline gives CDR1 LNHDA, CDR2 SQIVND (reference sequence). Germline trimming cut 5 bases from V and 2 bases from J; bases unmatched to any gene: 4. CDR3 length: 15 residues. The CDR3, as DNA: TGTGCCAGTAGTCTTTCTAGCGGGAGGGCCTACGAGCAGTACTTC. This sequence encodes CASSLSSGRAYEQYF.

The chain links TRBV7-3 to TRBJ2-1, with a tentative D call TRBD2 (6 bases). Trimming removed 0 bases at V and 5 bases at J, with 14 bases between. The CDR3 runs 16 residues. CDR1 SGHTA and CDR2 FQGTGA come from the germline V gene. CDR3 in amino acids: CASSLTPGVFHNEQFF. As DNA, the CDR3 is TGTGCCAGCAGCTTAACGCCGGGAGTGTTCCACAATGAGCAGTTCTTC.

The chain couples TRBV6-5 to TRBJ2-7; TRBD1 matches 7 bases. The germline CDR1 and CDR2 sequences are MNHEY and SVGAGI. CDR3 length: 16 amino acids. The junction had 9 bases not matched to a gene; V was cut back by 1 base and J by 3 bases. DNA for the CDR3: TGTGCCAGCAGTTACTTGGGACAGCTTCTGTACTACGAGCAGTACTTC. It yields the protein CASSYLGQLLYYEQYF.

The rearrangement uses TRBV5-5 and TRBJ2-6, with a weak D call TRBD1 (5 bases). V was shortened by 0 bases and J by 3 bases, with 13 bases between the two germline ends. Germline V CDR1 and CDR2: SGHKS, YYEKEE (reference sequence). The CDR3 contains 17 residues. DNA of the CDR3: TGTGCCAGCAGCTTGGTCCCAGGGCTAGGTGGGGCCAACGTCCTGACTTTC. This codes for CASSLVPGLGGANVLTF.

V is TRBV7-8 and J is TRBJ2-3; 7 bases are a match to TRBD2. The CDR3 is 14 amino acids. Germline V gene data show CDR1 as SGHVS and CDR2 as FQNEAQ. The V segment lost 3 bases and the J segment 4 bases; nucleotides outside the gene matches: 4. CDR3 sequence: CASSLGGSADTQYF. The CDR3 nucleotides are TGTGCCAGCAGCTTGGGCGGGAGCGCAGATACGCAGTATTTT. Full variable domain (outside the CDR3, taken from reference TRBV7-8 and TRBJ2-3): GAGVSQSPRYKVAKRGQDVALRCDPISGHVSLFWYQQALGQGPEFLTYFQNEAQLDKSGLPSDRFFAERPEGSVSTLKIQRTQQEDSAVYLCASSLGGSADTQYFGPGTRLTVL.

The chain couples TRBV29-1 to TRBJ1-1, with D unresolved. The CDR3 runs 11 residues. The germline V gene has CDR1 SQVTM and CDR2 ANQGSEA. V was pared by 7 bases and J by 10 bases, with 16 bases between. CDR3 in DNA: TGCAGCGCCCTGAGGGATCCGACAGCTTTCTTT. This encodes CSALRDPTAFF.

The chain is built from TRBV11-2 and TRBJ2-5, with a possible D match to TRBD1 (7 bases). The V end was cut by 5 bases, the J end by 2 bases, with 15 bases between. CDR1 is SGHAT and CDR2 is FQNNGV in the germline V gene. CDR3 length: 15 residues. In nucleotides, the CDR3 is TGTGCCAGCAGCCGCGGGACAGAGACGCAAGAGACCCAGTACTTC. This translates into CASSRGTETQETQYF.

The chain uses TRBV7-3 and TRBJ2-2; the D is unclear. This CDR3 has 14 amino acids. The ends were cut back, 4 bases at V and 0 bases at J, with 6 bases in the middle. The germline V gene has CDR1 SGHTA and CDR2 FQGTGA. CDR3 coding DNA: TGTGCCAGCAGCTCGACACCGAACACCGGGGAGCTGTTTTTT. Encoded protein: CASSSTPNTGELFF.

This chain links TRBV24-1 with TRBJ2-1, with D unclear. The CDR3 covers 14 residues. V was shortened by 4 bases and J by 8 bases, with 14 bases between the two germline ends. The V gene's germline CDR1 is KGHDR and CDR2 SFDVKD. This chain's CDR3 is CATSDELRLDEQFF. The CDR3 region has the DNA TGTGCCACCAGTGACGAGCTACGGTTGGATGAGCAGTTCTTC.

CDR3 residues: CASSKGVRGTEAFF. DNA of the CDR3: TGTGCCAGCAGCAAAGGGGTCCGGGGGACTGAAGCTTTCTTT. The chain employs TRBV7-2 and TRBJ1-1; D might be TRBD1 (5 bases). The germline V and J ends were trimmed by 5 bases and 5 bases, with 15 bases remaining between them. Germline values: CDR1 SGHTA, CDR2 FQGNSA. The CDR3 is made up of 14 amino acids.

In its sample, this clone was seen once. The CDR3 loop is CATSDPSLAAGGQETQYF. The CDR3 DNA reads TGTGCCACCAGTGATCCCTCGCTAGCGGCCGGGGGCCAAGAGACCCAGTACTTC. The chain joins TRBV24-1 to TRBJ2-5, with TRBD2 identical over 7 bases. Per the germline V gene, CDR1 is KGHDR and CDR2 is SFDVKD. The CDR3 totals 18 residues. Trimming removed 3 bases from V and 1 base from J; junction bases left unmatched: 13.

The chain carries TRBV12-3 or TRBV12-4 and TRBJ1-1; 7 bases line up with TRBD1. V lost 5 bases, J lost 11 bases, and 5 bases stayed unmatched. The CDR3 is 11 amino acids. The CDR3 loop reads CASSQQGQAFF. The CDR3, as DNA: TGTGCCAGCAGTCAACAGGGGCAGGCTTTCTTT.

This clone was seen only a few times. V gene TRBV7-6 combines with J gene TRBJ2-3; 9 bases map to TRBD2. There are 15 residues in the CDR3. Germline values: CDR1 SGHVS, CDR2 FNYEAQ. Unmatched junction bases numbered 4, after V lost 3 bases and J lost 3 bases. This CDR3 is CASSFSGGATDTQYF. The CDR3 DNA follows: TGTGCCAGCAGCTTTAGCGGGGGCGCGACAGATACGCAGTATTTT.